This TCR beta chain is drawn from a study of control samples from healthy donors and cancer patients. TCRdb's table, derived via immunoSEQ multiplex PCR, lists solely in-frame clones and lacks some. Of some 120,000 clones listed, around 90% are singletons. The CDR3 extends over 15 amino acids. V was clipped by 1 base and J by 4 bases, with 13 bases between them. From germline, CDR1 is LNHNV and CDR2 YYDKDF (reference sequence). The V and J genes are TRBV15 and TRBJ1-1; no clear D. This sequence was found in a man aged 45-65 years in good health. Sequencing was carried out using blood. The CDR3 bases are TGTGCCACCAGCAGAGTAAAAGGGAGTAGCACTGAAGCTTTCTTT. This codes for CATSRVKGSSTEAFF. Together with reference TRBV15 and TRBJ1-1, the CDR3 gives the full variable domain: DAMVIQNPRYQVTQFGKPVTLSCSQTLNHNVMYWYQQKSSQAPKLLFHYYDKDFNNEADTPDNFQSRRPNTSFCFLDIRSPGLGDTAMYLCATSRVKGSSTEAFFGQGTRLTVV.